One and the same sample provided the 28 T cell receptor beta chains below, sequenced in a study of blood T cell repertoires in COVID-19. Profiling relied on immunoSEQ multiplex PCR, and the TCRdb table lists in-frame clones only, not all of them. Among 300,000 or so clones listed, over 75% were seen once. Sequenced: peripheral blood. The source is a woman in her fifties or sixties who had recovered from COVID-19.

V usage is TRBV7-2 and J usage is TRBJ2-5, with D possibly matching TRBD2 (6 bases). V was shortened by 4 bases and J by 1 base, with 25 bases between the two germline ends. The CDR3 runs to 19 residues. Germline values: CDR1 SGHTA, CDR2 FQGNSA. As DNA, the CDR3 is TGTGCCAGCAGCTCCCGGAGGGGCCCGGGTCGAGGGATCCAAGAGACCCAGTACTTC. Protein product: CASSSRRGPGRGIQETQYF.

The rearrangement joins TRBV29-1 to TRBJ1-1; no definite D call. This CDR3 region has 13 residues. Germline V gene sequence: CDR1 SQVTM, CDR2 ANQGSEA. Trimming left V 6 bases short and J 2 bases short, with 13 bases between. Here the CDR3 DNA reads TGCAGCGTGGGGAGAGGACTCAACACTGAAGCTTTCTTT. This codes for CSVGRGLNTEAFF. The complete variable domain, with remaining parts taken from reference TRBV29-1 and TRBJ1-1, reads SAVISQKPSRDICQRGTSLTIQCQVDSQVTMMFWYRQQPGQSLTLIATANQGSEATYESGFVIDKFPISRPNLTFSTLTVSNMSPEDSSIYLCSVGRGLNTEAFFGQGTRLTVV.

The rearrangement links TRBV28 to TRBJ2-2; D is perhaps TRBD2 (5 bases). Germline lookup yields CDR1 MDHEN and CDR2 SYDVKM. The CDR3 runs 13 residues. Trimming cost V 2 bases and J 6 bases, with 7 bases left between them. The CDR3 region has the DNA TGTGCCAGCAGTTTAGCGGGTTCCGGGGAGCTGTTTTTT. This sequence encodes CASSLAGSGELFF.

The chain combines TRBV28 with TRBJ1-1, with D possibly matching TRBD1 (6 bases). This CDR3 spans 15 amino acids. Germline values: CDR1 MDHEN, CDR2 SYDVKM. V was clipped by 2 bases and J by 0 bases, with 10 bases between them. The DNA of the CDR3 is TGTGCCAGCAGTTTAGGGACACCCATGAACACTGAAGCTTTCTTT. This gives the protein CASSLGTPMNTEAFF.

J is TRBJ1-4 and V is TRBV27; 7 bases map to TRBD1. This CDR3 region has 15 residues. V was clipped by 5 bases and J by 9 bases; unmatched bases: 12. Per germline, CDR1 MNHEY and CDR2 SMNVEV (reference sequence). The chain's CDR3 is CASSPQTGITQKLFF. The CDR3 bases are TGTGCCAGCAGTCCCCAGACAGGGATAACGCAAAAACTGTTTTTT.

The V gene is TRBV28, the J gene TRBJ2-7, with 7 bases lining up with TRBD1. V shed 6 bases and J 4 bases; nucleotides not matched to a gene: 9. Germline CDR1 is MDHEN and CDR2 is SYDVKM. This CDR3 is 14 amino acids long. This CDR3 is CASRETGSTYEQYF. In nucleotides, the CDR3 is TGTGCCAGCAGAGAGACAGGGAGCACGTACGAGCAGTACTTC.

This clone was seen only once. The J gene is TRBJ2-3, the V gene TRBV24-1; 15 bases fit TRBD2. The CDR3 contains 17 residues. The germline CDR1 and CDR2 sequences are KGHDR and SFDVKD. Unmatched junction bases numbered 4, after V lost 4 bases and J lost 3 bases. CDR3 amino acids: CATSDPGLAGGTDTQYF. In nucleotides, the CDR3 is TGTGCCACCAGTGACCCCGGACTAGCGGGAGGGACAGATACGCAGTATTTT.

This clone was seen more than once but under ten times. The chain links TRBV30 to TRBJ2-7; 7 nucleotides align to TRBD1. This CDR3 has 12 amino acids. Germline values: CDR1 GTSNPN, CDR2 SVGIG (reference sequence). Trimming cost V 6 bases and J 5 bases; bases outside gene matches: 7. CDR3 sequence reads: CACDLQGNEQYF. In DNA form, the CDR3 reads TGTGCCTGCGATTTACAGGGGAACGAGCAGTACTTC. The complete variable domain, with remaining parts taken from reference TRBV30 and TRBJ2-7, reads SQTIHQWPATLVQPVGSPLSLECTVEGTSNPNLYWYRQAAGRGLQLLFYSVGIGQISSEVPQNLSASRPQDRQFILSSKKLLLSDSGFYLCACDLQGNEQYFGPGTRLTVT.

The CDR3 loop reads CASSHTTGTSYEQYF. The CDR3 nucleotides read TGTGCCAGCAGCCATACGACAGGGACCTCCTACGAGCAGTACTTC. The chain recombines TRBV5-4 with TRBJ2-7; 7 bases line up with TRBD1. This CDR3 spans 15 amino acids. V lost 4 bases and J lost 0; bases outside the gene matches: 7. The germline V gene has CDR1 SGHNT and CDR2 YYREEE (reference sequence). The full variable domain, rest sourced from reference TRBV5-4 and TRBJ2-7, is ETGVTQSPTHLIKTRGQQVTLRCSSQSGHNTVSWYQQALGQGPQFIFQYYREEENGRGNFPPRFSGLQFPNYSSELNVNALELDDSALYLCASSHTTGTSYEQYFGPGTRLTVT.

This clone was seen a few times. The J gene is TRBJ1-5, the V gene TRBV3-1 (or the pseudogene TRBV3-2); 10 positions agree with TRBD1. CDR1 is LGHDT, CDR2 YNNKEL, per germline (reference sequence). This CDR3 comprises 15 residues. V shed 5 bases, J shed 5 bases, and the junction held 6 bases outside the gene matches. The CDR3 nucleotides are TGTGCCAGCAGCGTTTCCGGGACAGGGGATCAGCCCCAGCATTTT. Translation gives CASSVSGTGDQPQHF.

This rearrangement joins TRBV7-9 to TRBJ1-1, with a weak D call TRBD1 (6 bases). CDR3 size: 16 residues. Germline lookup yields CDR1 SEHNR and CDR2 FQNEAQ (reference sequence). The V gene lost 1 base and the J gene lost 3 bases, with 15 bases spanning the gap. CDR3 DNA: TGTGCCAGCAGCTTAGGGGTCGGCAGGGGTGACACTGAAGCTTTCTTT. Translated: CASSLGVGRGDTEAFF.

This chain joins TRBV11-3 and TRBJ1-1; D remains ambiguous. V shed 3 bases and J shed 3 bases, with 8 bases lying between them. The germline V gene encodes CDR1 SGHNT and CDR2 YENEEA. There are 13 residues in the CDR3. CDR3: CASSFRRDTEAFF. The CDR3 nucleotides are TGTGCCAGCAGCTTCCGGAGGGACACTGAAGCTTTCTTT.

The chain uses TRBV28 and TRBJ2-7, with TRBD2 identical over 7 bases. Germline V CDR1 and CDR2: MDHEN, SYDVKM. CDR3 length: 15 residues. With 4 bases clipped from V and 1 base from J, the junction kept 7 bases outside the gene matches. Here the CDR3 reads CASSSRLATSYEQYF. The CDR3 bases are TGTGCCAGCAGTTCGCGACTAGCTACGTCCTACGAGCAGTACTTC.

The V call is TRBV5-1, the J call TRBJ2-7; no firm D call. CDR1 and CDR2 from the germline V gene are SGHRS and YFSETQ. The V and J ends lost 2 bases and 2 bases respectively, with 11 bases between them. The CDR3 covers 14 residues. This CDR3 reads CASSLLEFPYEQYF. CDR3 bases: TGCGCCAGCAGCTTATTGGAGTTTCCCTACGAGCAGTACTTC.

This chain joins TRBV3-1 (or the pseudogene TRBV3-2) and TRBJ2-3; D perhaps matches TRBD2 (5 bases). The CDR3 has 13 amino acids. Trimming removed 4 bases from V and 4 bases from J, with 9 bases in between. Germline CDR1 reads LGHDT; CDR2 reads YNNKEL (reference sequence). CDR3 nucleotide sequence: TGTGCCAGCAGCCCGTTCGGGGCAGATACGCAGTATTTT. Residues: CASSPFGADTQYF.

The sample holds a few counts of this clone. The chain joins TRBV3-1 (or the pseudogene TRBV3-2) to TRBJ2-7, with 8 nucleotides matching TRBD2. The J segment lost 2 bases and the V segment lost 2 bases, leaving 2 bases of the junction unmatched. CDR1 and CDR2 from the germline V gene are LGHDT and YNNKEL (reference sequence). The CDR3 is 14 residues long. The CDR3, as DNA: TGTGCCAGCAGCCAAAGCGGGAGCCCCTACGAGCAGTACTTC. Protein: CASSQSGSPYEQYF.

V usage is TRBV28 and J usage is TRBJ1-4, with D hard to call. This CDR3 contains 13 residues. From germline, CDR1 is MDHEN and CDR2 SYDVKM. Trimming removed 8 bases at V and 4 bases at J, with 11 bases between. The CDR3 protein is CASRIGSNEKLFF. DNA of the CDR3: TGTGCCAGCCGTATTGGTAGTAATGAAAAACTGTTTTTT.

This clone was observed a handful of times. The gene calls are TRBV6-5 and TRBJ2-7; D is ambiguous. Deletions cut 0 bases from V and 0 bases from J, with 12 bases between. Per the germline V gene, CDR1 is MNHEY and CDR2 is SVGAGI. This CDR3 is 16 amino acids long. For the CDR3, the DNA is TGTGCCAGCAGTTACTCGTTTTCCGCGGCCTCCTACGAGCAGTACTTC. This translates into CASSYSFSAASYEQYF.

The rearrangement joins TRBV29-1 to TRBJ2-1, with TRBD2 matching over 10 bases. V lost 5 bases to trimming and J lost 9 bases; unmatched junction nucleotides: 7. The CDR3 is 13 amino acids. Germline loops: CDR1 SQVTM, CDR2 ANQGSEA. The CDR3 here is CSVLAGGRAEQFF. CDR3 DNA sequence: TGCAGCGTTTTAGCGGGAGGAAGGGCTGAGCAGTTCTTC.

The chain uses TRBV25-1 and TRBJ1-2, with D perhaps matching TRBD1 (5 bases). Germline CDR1 is MGHDK and CDR2 is SYGVNS. This CDR3 has 14 amino acids. The V gene lost 5 bases and the J gene lost 2 bases, with 12 bases spanning the gap. CDR3 sequence (DNA): TGTGCCAGCAGTCCTATGCGGGGGAACTATGGCTACACCTTC. Protein sequence: CASSPMRGNYGYTF.

The V and J genes are TRBV11-2 and TRBJ1-2; D is perhaps TRBD1 (6 bases). Per the germline V gene, CDR1 is SGHAT and CDR2 is FQNNGV. The CDR3 spans 14 residues. Trimming removed 5 bases from V and 2 bases from J, with 12 bases in between. The CDR3 sequence is CASSPNQGNYGYTF. The CDR3 region has the DNA TGTGCCAGCAGCCCTAATCAGGGGAACTATGGCTACACCTTC.

The rearrangement uses TRBV3-1 (or the pseudogene TRBV3-2) and TRBJ1-3; 8 positions agree with TRBD1. The CDR3 is made up of 16 amino acids. CDR1 and CDR2 (germline): LGHDT, YNNKEL (reference sequence). With V trimmed by 4 bases and J by 3 bases, 8 bases remained unmatched. The chain's CDR3 is CASSPRQGAGGNTIYF. The CDR3 DNA is TGTGCCAGCAGCCCGAGGCAGGGGGCAGGTGGAAACACCATATATTTT.

The genes are TRBV7-2 and TRBJ2-5; possible D gene TRBD2, 6 bases. Trimming pared 5 bases from V and 5 bases from J, leaving 15 bases between. CDR1 and CDR2 from the germline V gene are SGHTA and FQGNSA. This CDR3 is built from 14 residues. CDR3 protein: CASSLQSSAETQYF. In DNA, the CDR3 is TGTGCCAGCAGCCTTCAATCTAGCGCCGAGACCCAGTACTTC. The full variable domain, in which reference TRBV7-2 and TRBJ2-5 provide the parts outside the CDR3, is GAGVSQSPSNKVTEKGKDVELRCDPISGHTALYWYRQSLGQGLEFLIYFQGNSAPDKSGLPSDRFSAERTGGSVSTLTIQRTQQEDSAVYLCASSLQSSAETQYFGPGTRLLVL.

For this clone: The identical CDR3 is also encoded by other nucleotide sequences in the sample. This chain links TRBV7-2 with TRBJ2-7; possible D gene TRBD1, 6 bases. V was shortened by 0 bases and J by 2 bases, with 8 bases between the two germline ends. Per germline, CDR1 SGHTA and CDR2 FQGNSA. This CDR3 region has 14 residues. The CDR3 sequence is CASSLAQGPYEQYF. In DNA, the CDR3 is TGTGCCAGCAGCTTAGCACAGGGACCCTACGAGCAGTACTTC.

The V call is TRBV27, the J call TRBJ2-5; 12 bases agree with TRBD2. Trimming took 3 bases from V and 8 from J; bases not matched to a gene: 13. CDR3 length: 17 amino acids. Germline V gene sequence: CDR1 MNHEY, CDR2 SMNVEV (reference sequence). The CDR3 loop reads CASSFSKTGLAGITQYF. For the CDR3, the DNA is TGTGCCAGCAGTTTTTCTAAAACCGGACTAGCGGGAATAACCCAGTACTTC.

Concerning this clone: One end of the junction does not line up with germline, which may come from a read error. In nucleotides, the CDR3 is TGTGCCAGCAGTTTCGACTATGGCCACACCTTC. Encoded protein: CASSFDYGHTF. The chain carries TRBV12-3 or TRBV12-4 and TRBJ1-2; D not certain. This CDR3 has 11 amino acids.

This clone was observed once. The rearrangement joins TRBV6-5 to TRBJ2-3, with D possibly matching TRBD2 (6 bases). Trimming left V 6 bases short and J 3 bases short, with 16 bases between. Per the germline V gene, CDR1 is MNHEY and CDR2 is SVGAGI. The CDR3 spans 15 residues. CDR3 nucleotide sequence: TGTGCCAGCAGGGATTGGAACGGGGGAACAGATACGCAGTATTTT. Its protein product is CASRDWNGGTDTQYF.

This clone appeared a single time. V and J are TRBV6-6 and TRBJ2-5; TRBD2 agrees at 9 bases. CDR1 MNHNY and CDR2 SVGAGI come from the germline V gene (reference sequence). Germline trimming cut 5 bases from V and 4 bases from J; bases unmatched to any gene: 14. The CDR3 has 17 amino acids. This chain's CDR3 is CASSPWGVAGEGETQYF. CDR3 DNA: TGTGCCAGCAGTCCCTGGGGGGTAGCGGGAGAGGGAGAGACCCAGTACTTC.